These 23 T cell receptor beta chains share one sample of origin, sequenced in a study of T cells in localized non-small cell lung cancer. Sequencing was performed with immunoSEQ multiplex PCR; in TCRdb, only in-frame clones are kept and a portion is missing. Here the sample spans about 28,000 clones, around 82% being singletons. The input for sequencing was peripheral blood mononuclear cells, taken before any cancer treatment. These receptor sequences come from a man aged 35-75 years with stage III lung adenocarcinoma.

This clone was counted only a few times. This chain joins TRBV7-9 and TRBJ2-1; D is ambiguous. The germline gives CDR1 SEHNR, CDR2 FQNEAQ (reference sequence). The CDR3 runs to 15 residues. Trimming shortened V by 5 bases and J by 4 bases, and 15 bases separated the two germline ends. CDR3 in amino acids: CASSPGSVAYNEQFF. CDR3 nucleotides: TGTGCCAGCAGCCCTGGATCTGTGGCATACAATGAGCAGTTCTTC.

The V call is TRBV19, the J call TRBJ2-7; no clear D. V dropped 3 bases and J dropped 0 bases, with 9 bases sitting between them. CDR3 length equals 14 residues. The germline V gene has CDR1 LNHDA and CDR2 SQIVND (reference sequence). The CDR3 loop reads CASSMGGSSYEQYF. CDR3 nucleotide sequence: TGTGCCAGTAGTATGGGCGGTAGCTCCTACGAGCAGTACTTC. Full variable domain (missing parts from reference TRBV19 and TRBJ2-7): DGGITQSPKYLFRKEGQNVTLSCEQNLNHDAMYWYRQDPGQGLRLIYYSQIVNDFQKGDIAEGYSVSREKKESFPLTVTSAQKNPTAFYLCASSMGGSSYEQYFGPGTRLTVT.

This clone was seen more than once but under ten times. The chain is built from TRBV10-2 and TRBJ1-6, with no clear D. CDR1 is WSHSY and CDR2 is SAAADI in the germline V gene. This CDR3 region has 12 residues. V was cut by 4 bases and J by 10 bases, with 8 bases left in between. This CDR3 is CASSALTSPLHF. The CDR3 DNA sequence: TGCGCCAGCAGTGCTTTGACCTCACCCCTCCACTTT.

On this clone: A read error may produce the germline difference seen at one junction end. J is TRBJ2-2 and V is TRBV7-8; D could derive from TRBD1 or TRBD2 (5 bases each). Germline V CDR1 and CDR2: SGHVS, FQNEAQ. The length of the CDR3 is 15 residues. Here the CDR3 DNA reads TGTGCCAGCAGCAAAACGCAGGGACCCACCCGGGAGCTGTTTTTT. Encoded protein: CASSKTQGPTRELFF.

V is TRBV19 and J is TRBJ1-4, with 10 bases fitting TRBD1. The CDR3 runs to 16 residues. V was clipped by 3 bases and J by 8 bases; unmatched bases: 9. From germline, CDR1 is LNHDA and CDR2 SQIVND (reference sequence). As DNA, the CDR3 is TGTGCCAGTAGTATTCTCGGAGGGACAGGGGACGAAAAACTGTTTTTT. Translated: CASSILGGTGDEKLFF.

The chain links TRBV29-1 to TRBJ2-2, with 11 bases identical to TRBD2. V lost 4 bases, J lost 1 base, and 2 bases stayed unmatched. CDR3 length: 15 residues. CDR1 and CDR2 from the germline V gene are SQVTM and ANQGSEA. The CDR3 region is CSVGTSGLNTGELFF. As DNA, the CDR3 is TGCAGCGTTGGGACTAGCGGGCTGAACACCGGGGAGCTGTTTTTT.

The rearrangement uses TRBV2 and TRBJ1-2, with 7 bases aligning to TRBD1. CDR3 length equals 14 residues. Germline CDR1 reads SNHLY; CDR2 reads FYNNEI. The V and J ends lost 1 base and 8 bases, in that order; junction bases with no gene match: 7. The CDR3 region is CASSEGWTGSGYTF. The CDR3 region has the DNA TGTGCCAGCAGTGAAGGGTGGACAGGTTCCGGCTACACCTTC. The entire variable domain, with the rest obtained from reference TRBV2 and TRBJ1-2, is as follows: EPEVTQTPSHQVTQMGQEVILRCVPISNHLYFYWYRQILGQKVEFLVSFYNNEISEKSEIFDDQFSVERPDGSNFTLKIRSTKLEDSAMYFCASSEGWTGSGYTFGSGTRLTVV.

This clone showed up just a few times. This sequence joins TRBV5-1 and TRBJ1-2; perhaps TRBD1 as D (5 bases). The germline V and J ends were trimmed by 0 bases and 2 bases, with 5 bases remaining between them. Germline V gene data show CDR1 as SGHRS and CDR2 as YFSETQ. This CDR3 contains 13 residues. DNA for the CDR3: TGCGCCAGCAGCTTGGAGGGGAACTATGGCTACACCTTC. Its translation is CASSLEGNYGYTF.

The chain's CDR3 is CSTLEMKTQYF. CDR3 nucleotide sequence: TGCAGTACCTTGGAGATGAAGACCCAGTACTTC. The V and J genes are TRBV20-1 and TRBJ2-5; no definite D call. The CDR3 is made up of 11 amino acids. Germline assignment: CDR1 DFQATT and CDR2 SNEGSKA (reference sequence). V dropped 8 bases and J dropped 6 bases, with 13 bases sitting between them.

The V and J genes are TRBV15 and TRBJ1-5; no reliable D call. Looked up from germline, CDR1 is LNHNV and CDR2 is YYDKDF (reference sequence). Trimming cost V 0 bases and J 6 bases, with 6 bases left between them. The CDR3 totals 13 residues. The CDR3 DNA reads TGTGCCACCAGCAGAGACCGGGTTCAGCCCCAGCATTTT. It specifies CATSRDRVQPQHF.

The chain employs TRBV20-1 and TRBJ2-5; no reliable D call. This CDR3 comprises 11 residues. Germline V lookup: CDR1 DFQATT, CDR2 SNEGSKA (reference sequence). Trimming took 4 bases from V and 3 from J, leaving 6 bases between them. CDR3 DNA: TGCAGTGCTAATCAAGAAGAGACCCAGTACTTC. Translation: CSANQEETQYF.

The V gene is TRBV7-9, the J gene TRBJ1-2; the D gene is possibly TRBD1 (5 bases). Germline V gene lookup returns CDR1 SEHNR and CDR2 FQNEAQ (reference sequence). CDR3 length: 13 amino acids. The V gene lost 1 base and the J gene lost 8 bases, with 11 bases spanning the gap. This chain's CDR3 is CASSLGPGPGYTF. The CDR3 bases are TGTGCCAGCAGCTTAGGGCCAGGGCCGGGCTACACCTTC.

This clone is a singleton in its sample. The CDR3 here is CASMGQVTDTQYF. DNA for the CDR3: TGTGCCAGCATGGGTCAGGTCACCGATACGCAGTATTTT. The V call is TRBV28, the J call TRBJ2-3; no definite D call. CDR3 length: 13 amino acids. Germline V CDR1 and CDR2: MDHEN, SYDVKM. The ends were cut back, 7 bases at V and 6 bases at J, with 14 bases in the middle.

The rearrangement uses TRBV29-1 and TRBJ2-2; D call uncertain. The CDR3 loop spans 13 amino acids. The germline CDR1 and CDR2 sequences are SQVTM and ANQGSEA. V was pared by 6 bases and J by 6 bases, with 14 bases between. CDR3 loop: CSVQSFGPGELFF. CDR3 bases: TGCAGCGTCCAGAGTTTCGGCCCCGGGGAGCTGTTTTTT.

This chain uses TRBV15 with TRBJ1-1; 10 nucleotides align to TRBD1. This CDR3 contains 14 residues. V shed 1 base, J shed 4 bases, and the junction held 0 bases outside the gene matches. Looked up from germline, CDR1 is LNHNV and CDR2 is YYDKDF (reference sequence). The CDR3 spells CATSRGQGATEAFF. CDR3 sequence (DNA): TGTGCCACCAGCAGAGGACAGGGGGCCACTGAAGCTTTCTTT.

This clone occurred once. The V and J genes are TRBV28 and TRBJ1-3; 7 bases fit TRBD1. CDR1 MDHEN and CDR2 SYDVKM come from the germline V gene. CDR3 length equals 14 residues. V trimming: 6 bases; J trimming: 4 bases; junction bases outside the gene matches: 6. The CDR3 sequence: CASRPTGAGNTIYF. The CDR3 nucleotides read TGTGCCAGCAGGCCAACAGGGGCGGGAAACACCATATATTTT.

This sequence joins TRBV19 and TRBJ1-4, with D possibly TRBD1 on 5 matching bases. CDR1 and CDR2 (germline): LNHDA, SQIVND (reference sequence). The V and J ends lost 5 bases and 7 bases respectively, with 11 bases between them. This CDR3 is built from 13 residues. CDR3 sequence reads: CASSPGTSEKLFF. Here the CDR3 DNA reads TGTGCCAGTAGTCCCGGGACTTCTGAAAAACTGTTTTTT.

This chain connects TRBV6-6 to TRBJ1-6, with 9 bases that match TRBD1. Germline trimming cut 7 bases from V and 6 bases from J; bases unmatched to any gene: 4. This CDR3 region has 14 residues. Germline V gene data show CDR1 as MNHNY and CDR2 as SVGAGI (reference sequence). The CDR3 coding sequence is TGTGCCAGCACTCGGACAGGGGCTAATTCACCCCTCCACTTT. It is translated as CASTRTGANSPLHF.

The rearrangement links TRBV5-1 to TRBJ1-2; TRBD1 matches 9 bases. Germline CDR1 SGHRS, CDR2 YFSETQ. The V gene end was trimmed by 4 bases and the J gene end by 3 bases; junction bases not matched to a gene: 4. This CDR3 comprises 14 residues. CDR3 nucleotides: TGCGCCAGCAGCCTCGGGACAGGGCACTATGGCTACACCTTC. It yields the protein CASSLGTGHYGYTF.

The chain couples TRBV30 to TRBJ1-1, with D unresolved. This CDR3 contains 14 residues. Deletions cut 3 bases from V and 0 bases from J, with 11 bases between. Germline CDR1 GTSNPN, CDR2 SVGIG (reference sequence). The CDR3 spells CAWRLHGVNTEAFF. CDR3 nucleotide sequence: TGTGCCTGGAGACTCCATGGGGTGAACACTGAAGCTTTCTTT.

The chain carries TRBV6-1 and TRBJ2-7, with D possibly being TRBD1 (6 bases). V dropped 6 bases and J dropped 2 bases, with 14 bases sitting between them. This CDR3 region has 14 residues. Germline CDR1 reads MNHNS; CDR2 reads SASEGT. CDR3 amino acids: CASRGHLKTYEQYV. CDR3 DNA sequence: TGTGCCAGCAGGGGACACCTCAAGACCTACGAGCAGTACGTC.

J is TRBJ2-7 and V is TRBV11-3; unclear D gene. CDR3 size: 14 residues. With 5 bases removed from V and 4 bases from J, the gap between germline ends came to 15 bases. Germline lookup yields CDR1 SGHNT and CDR2 YENEEA. The CDR3 nucleotides are TGTGCCAGCAGCCGACCGGAGTGGTGGTACGAGCAGTACGTC. This translates into CASSRPEWWYEQYV.

This chain joins TRBV19 and TRBJ2-1, with a possible D match to TRBD2 (6 bases). Germline V gene lookup returns CDR1 LNHDA and CDR2 SQIVND (reference sequence). The CDR3 consists of 15 residues. The V end was cut by 5 bases, the J end by 5 bases, with 16 bases between. CDR3 sequence: CASSRSGQHHNEQFF. CDR3 nucleotide sequence: TGTGCCAGTAGTCGAAGCGGGCAGCACCACAATGAGCAGTTCTTC.